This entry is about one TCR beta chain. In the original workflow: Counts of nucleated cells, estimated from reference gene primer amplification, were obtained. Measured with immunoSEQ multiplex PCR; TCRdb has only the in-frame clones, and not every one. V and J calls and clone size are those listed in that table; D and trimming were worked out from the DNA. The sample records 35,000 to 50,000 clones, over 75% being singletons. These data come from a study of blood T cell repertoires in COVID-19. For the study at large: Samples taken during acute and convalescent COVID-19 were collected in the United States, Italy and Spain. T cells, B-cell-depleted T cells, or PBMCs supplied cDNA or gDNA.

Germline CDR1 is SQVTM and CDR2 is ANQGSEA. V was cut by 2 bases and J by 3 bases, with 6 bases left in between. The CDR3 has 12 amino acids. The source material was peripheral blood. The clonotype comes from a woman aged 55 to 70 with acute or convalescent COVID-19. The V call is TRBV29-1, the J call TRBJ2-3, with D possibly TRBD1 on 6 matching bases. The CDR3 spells CSVEQGTDTQYF. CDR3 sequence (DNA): TGCAGCGTTGAACAGGGGACAGATACGCAGTATTTT.